These T cell receptor beta chains were read from a single sample in a study of blood T cell repertoires in COVID-19. TCRdb's table, derived via immunoSEQ multiplex PCR, lists solely in-frame clones and lacks some. The repertoire consists of around 320,000 clones, with 85% occurring once and the leading ten covering just over 7%. Sequenced material: peripheral blood. Receptor source: a human donor in a cohort sampled during active COVID-19. The CDR3 runs from the conserved cysteine through the conserved F or W. D genes are given only for firm matches. Only part of the rows carry a size: once, few, many, or a class if the clone is expanded.

abundance: NA; v_gene: TRBV5-1; j_gene: TRBJ2-7; d_gene: NA; CDR3nt: TGCGCCAGCAGCTTGGCCAGTAACTACGAGCAGTACTTC; CDR3aa: CASSLASNYEQYF
abundance: NA; v_gene: TRBV7-9; j_gene: TRBJ1-1; d_gene: NA; CDR3nt: TGTGCCAGCAGCTTAAGCACAGTCACTGAAGCTTTCTTT; CDR3aa: CASSLSTVTEAFF
abundance: once; v_gene: TRBV11-2; j_gene: TRBJ1-4; d_gene: TRBD1; CDR3nt: TGTGCCAGCAGCTTAGGGGACAGGGACGGTGAAAAACTGTTTTTT; CDR3aa: CASSLGDRDGEKLFF
abundance: NA; v_gene: TRBV2; j_gene: TRBJ1-5; d_gene: TRBD1; CDR3nt: TGTGCCAGCAACGCCCGGGACAGGGTAAATCAGCCCCAGCATTTT; CDR3aa: CASNARDRVNQPQHF
abundance: NA; v_gene: TRBV5-1; j_gene: TRBJ2-7; d_gene: NA; CDR3nt: TGCGCCAGCAGCTTGGATACTCCACCAGGCTACGAGCAGTACTTC; CDR3aa: CASSLDTPPGYEQYF
abundance: NA; v_gene: TRBV7-3; j_gene: TRBJ2-1; d_gene: NA; CDR3nt: TGTGCCAGCAGCTCGAAACCGGGGGTTGGTTACAATGAGCAGTTCTTC; CDR3aa: CASSSKPGVGYNEQFF
abundance: NA; v_gene: TRBV6-2/TRBV6-3; j_gene: TRBJ1-1; d_gene: NA; CDR3nt: TGTGCCAGCAGCCCATTCGACGACAGGTATGCTTTCTTT; CDR3aa: CASSPFDDRYAFF
abundance: NA; v_gene: TRBV12-3/TRBV12-4; j_gene: TRBJ2-5; d_gene: NA; CDR3nt: TGTGCCAGCAGTTCGGGGGTAAAAGAGACCCAGTACTTC; CDR3aa: CASSSGVKETQYF
abundance: NA; v_gene: TRBV5-1; j_gene: TRBJ1-3; d_gene: NA; CDR3nt: TGCGCCAGTCAGGGAACTGGAAACACCATATATTTT; CDR3aa: CASQGTGNTIYF
abundance: once; v_gene: TRBV30; j_gene: TRBJ1-3; d_gene: NA; CDR3nt: TGTGCCTGGAGTGTCAGGGGCAACTCTGGAAACACCATATATTTT; CDR3aa: CAWSVRGNSGNTIYF
abundance: NA; v_gene: TRBV7-9; j_gene: TRBJ2-7; d_gene: TRBD2; CDR3nt: TGTGCCAGCAGCTTAGTGGGCGGGGGTGCCTACGAGCAGTACTTC; CDR3aa: CASSLVGGGAYEQYF
abundance: few; v_gene: TRBV24-1; j_gene: TRBJ1-2; d_gene: NA; CDR3nt: TGTGCCACCAGTGCAGCGTATGGCTACACCTTC; CDR3aa: CATSAAYGYTF
abundance: NA; v_gene: TRBV6-6; j_gene: TRBJ1-2; d_gene: NA; CDR3nt: TGTGCCAGCAACCCGGACAGAAACTATGGCTACACCTTC; CDR3aa: CASNPDRNYGYTF
abundance: few; v_gene: TRBV7-8; j_gene: TRBJ2-7; d_gene: TRBD2; CDR3nt: TGTGCCAGCAGCCCCCAAGGCGGGGGGCGGGGCGAGCAGTACTTC; CDR3aa: CASSPQGGGRGEQYF
abundance: NA; v_gene: TRBV5-1; j_gene: TRBJ2-7; d_gene: TRBD1; CDR3nt: TGCGCCAGCAGCTTGTTCGGGACAGGGGTAAACGAGCAGTACTTC; CDR3aa: CASSLFGTGVNEQYF
abundance: NA; v_gene: TRBV12-5; j_gene: TRBJ2-1; d_gene: TRBD1; CDR3nt: TGTGCTAGTGGTTTGCAGGGGGCCAGCTCCTACAATGAGCAGTTCTTC; CDR3aa: CASGLQGASSYNEQFF
abundance: NA; v_gene: TRBV3-1/TRBV3-2; j_gene: TRBJ2-3; d_gene: NA; CDR3nt: TGTGCCAGCAGCCAAGAAACTAGGACAGATACGCAGTATTTT; CDR3aa: CASSQETRTDTQYF
abundance: once; v_gene: TRBV6-4; j_gene: TRBJ1-2; d_gene: TRBD1; CDR3nt: TGTGCCAGCAGTCGACAGGGCGTGGGAGGCTACACCTTC; CDR3aa: CASSRQGVGGYTF
abundance: NA; v_gene: TRBV5-6; j_gene: TRBJ1-2; d_gene: NA; CDR3nt: TGTGCCAGCAGCCCAGGAGGGCATGGCTACACCTTC; CDR3aa: CASSPGGHGYTF
abundance: NA; v_gene: TRBV3-1/TRBV3-2; j_gene: TRBJ1-2; d_gene: NA; CDR3nt: TGTGCCAGCAGCCAGTCGGTTGGAGGGGCCGGCTACACCTTC; CDR3aa: CASSQSVGGAGYTF
abundance: NA; v_gene: TRBV14; j_gene: TRBJ1-1; d_gene: TRBD1; CDR3nt: TGTGCCAGCAGCCAGTTACAGGGGCGCAACACTGAAGCTTTCTTT; CDR3aa: CASSQLQGRNTEAFF
abundance: NA; v_gene: TRBV6-1; j_gene: TRBJ1-6; d_gene: NA; CDR3nt: TGTGCCAGCAGTGGCGCCGGACAGATTTATAATTCACCCCTCCACTTT; CDR3aa: CASSGAGQIYNSPLHF
abundance: NA; v_gene: TRBV6-5; j_gene: TRBJ1-2; d_gene: NA; CDR3nt: TGTGCCAGCAGCAACAAACAGGGAACTCACGGGTTCGCCTTC; CDR3aa: CASSNKQGTHGFAF
abundance: NA; v_gene: TRBV6-5; j_gene: TRBJ2-7; d_gene: NA; CDR3nt: TGTGCCAGCAGGTTCAGGACAGCCTCCTACGAGCAGTACTTC; CDR3aa: CASRFRTASYEQYF
abundance: NA; v_gene: TRBV18; j_gene: TRBJ2-1; d_gene: NA; CDR3nt: TGTGCCAGCTCACCCCTAGCCAATGAGCAGTTCTTC; CDR3aa: CASSPLANEQFF
abundance: NA; v_gene: TRBV27; j_gene: TRBJ2-2; d_gene: TRBD1; CDR3nt: TGTGCCAGCAGCCGACGAAGGGGGGCGGGACAGGTTGGCACCGGGGAGCTGTTTTTT; CDR3aa: CASSRRRGAGQVGTGELFF
abundance: once; v_gene: TRBV5-4; j_gene: TRBJ2-2; d_gene: NA; CDR3nt: TGTGCCAGCAGTTCACGGGACTCATGGTTGCCCGGGGAGCTGTTTTTT; CDR3aa: CASSSRDSWLPGELFF
abundance: NA; v_gene: TRBV24-1; j_gene: TRBJ1-5; d_gene: TRBD1; CDR3nt: TGTGCCACCAGTGATTCGGGACAGGGGGGCAATCAGCCCCAGCATTTT; CDR3aa: CATSDSGQGGNQPQHF
abundance: NA; v_gene: TRBV18; j_gene: TRBJ1-6; d_gene: NA; CDR3nt: TGTGCCAGCTCACTGGCAGGGAATTCACCCCTCCACTTT; CDR3aa: CASSLAGNSPLHF
abundance: NA; v_gene: TRBV6-5; j_gene: TRBJ1-2; d_gene: NA; CDR3nt: TGTGCCAGCAGCTCCAGGGAGGACTATGGCTACACCTTC; CDR3aa: CASSSREDYGYTF
abundance: once; v_gene: TRBV21-1; j_gene: TRBJ1-6; d_gene: NA; CDR3nt: TGTGCCAGCAGCAAAGTGGAGGGGGCGCGGGATAATTCACCCCTCCACTTT; CDR3aa: CASSKVEGARDNSPLHF
abundance: once; v_gene: TRBV2; j_gene: TRBJ2-1; d_gene: TRBD1; CDR3nt: TGTGCCAGCAGATACAGGGGGAGTAATGAGCAGTTCTTC; CDR3aa: CASRYRGSNEQFF
abundance: NA; v_gene: TRBV19; j_gene: TRBJ1-1; d_gene: NA; CDR3nt: TGTGCCACGAAAACCCGGGGGACGACTTTCTTT; CDR3aa: CATKTRGTTFF
abundance: NA; v_gene: TRBV18; j_gene: TRBJ2-2; d_gene: NA; CDR3nt: TGTGCCAGCTCCCAGGCAGCGCCGGGACACAGCACGAACACCGGGGAGCTGTTTTTT; CDR3aa: CASSQAAPGHSTNTGELFF
abundance: NA; v_gene: TRBV7-2; j_gene: TRBJ2-7; d_gene: TRBD2; CDR3nt: TGTGCCAGCAGCTTAGACGGGGGGGCCTACGAGCAGTACTTC; CDR3aa: CASSLDGGAYEQYF
abundance: few; v_gene: TRBV7-9; j_gene: TRBJ1-2; d_gene: NA; CDR3nt: TGTGCCAGCCAGGGGCGTTTGGGATATGGCTACACCTTC; CDR3aa: CASQGRLGYGYTF
abundance: NA; v_gene: TRBV5-4; j_gene: TRBJ2-1; d_gene: TRBD2; CDR3nt: TGTGCCAGCAGCTGGGAAGGACTAGCGGGGGGAAATGAGCAGTTCTTC; CDR3aa: CASSWEGLAGGNEQFF
abundance: NA; v_gene: TRBV10-3; j_gene: TRBJ2-2; d_gene: NA; CDR3nt: TGTGCCATCAGTCCCCAGGGGACCGGGGAGCTGTTTTTT; CDR3aa: CAISPQGTGELFF
abundance: NA; v_gene: TRBV2; j_gene: TRBJ1-4; d_gene: NA; CDR3nt: TGTGCCAGCAGTGCCATAAAGGGTCCAGGGCCTGTCGGGTGGCTGTTTTTT; CDR3aa: CASSAIKGPGPVGWLFF